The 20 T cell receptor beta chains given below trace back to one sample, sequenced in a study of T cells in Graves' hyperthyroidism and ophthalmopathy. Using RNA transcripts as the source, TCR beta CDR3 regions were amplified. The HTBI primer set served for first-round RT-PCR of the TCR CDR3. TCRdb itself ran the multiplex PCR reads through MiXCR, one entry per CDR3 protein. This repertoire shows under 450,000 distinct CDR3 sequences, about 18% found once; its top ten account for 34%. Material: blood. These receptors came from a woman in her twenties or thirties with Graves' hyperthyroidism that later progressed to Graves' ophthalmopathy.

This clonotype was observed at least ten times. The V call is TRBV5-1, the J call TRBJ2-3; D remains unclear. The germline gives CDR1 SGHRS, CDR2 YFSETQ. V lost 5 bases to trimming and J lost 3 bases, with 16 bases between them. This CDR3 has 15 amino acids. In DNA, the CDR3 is TGCGCCAGCAGTCGACACACTCCTGGGACAGATACGCAGTATTTT. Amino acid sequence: CASSRHTPGTDTQYF.

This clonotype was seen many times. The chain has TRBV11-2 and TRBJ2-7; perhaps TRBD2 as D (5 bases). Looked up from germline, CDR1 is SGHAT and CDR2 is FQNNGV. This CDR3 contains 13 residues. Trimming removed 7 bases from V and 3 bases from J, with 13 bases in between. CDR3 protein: CASNHGVDYEQYF. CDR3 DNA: TGTGCCAGCAACCACGGGGTTGACTACGAGCAGTACTTC.

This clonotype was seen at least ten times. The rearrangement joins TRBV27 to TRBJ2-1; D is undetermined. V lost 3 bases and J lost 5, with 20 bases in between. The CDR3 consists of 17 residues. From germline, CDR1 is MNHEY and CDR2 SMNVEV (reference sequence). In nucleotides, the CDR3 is TGTGCCAGCAGTTTCGCGTTCCCTTTCGGTGATCACAATGAGCAGTTCTTC. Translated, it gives CASSFAFPFGDHNEQFF.

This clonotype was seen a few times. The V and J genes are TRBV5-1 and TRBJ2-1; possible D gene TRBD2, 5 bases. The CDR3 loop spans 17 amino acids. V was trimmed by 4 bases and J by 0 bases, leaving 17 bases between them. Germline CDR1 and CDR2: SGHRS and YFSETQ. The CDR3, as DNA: TGCGCCAGCAGCCCGGAGGCTATCCCGAGCTCCTACAATGAGCAGTTCTTC. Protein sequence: CASSPEAIPSSYNEQFF. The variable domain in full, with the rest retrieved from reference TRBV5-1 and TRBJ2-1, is KAGVTQTPRYLIKTRGQQVTLSCSPISGHRSVSWYQQTPGQGLQFLFEYFSETQRNKGNFPGRFSGRQFSNSRSEMNVSTLELGDSALYLCASSPEAIPSSYNEQFFGPGTRLTVL.

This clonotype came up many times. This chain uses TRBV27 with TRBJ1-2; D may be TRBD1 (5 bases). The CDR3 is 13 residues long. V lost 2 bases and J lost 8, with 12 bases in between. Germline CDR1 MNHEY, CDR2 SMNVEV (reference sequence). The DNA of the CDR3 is TGTGCCAGCAGTTTACGCGGGACCGTAGGCTACACCTTC. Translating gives CASSLRGTVGYTF.

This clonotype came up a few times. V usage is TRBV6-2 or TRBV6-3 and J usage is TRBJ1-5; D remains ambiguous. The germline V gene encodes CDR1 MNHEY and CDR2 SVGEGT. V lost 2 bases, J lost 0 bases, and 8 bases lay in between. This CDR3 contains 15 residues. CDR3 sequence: CASSYRHDSNQPQHF. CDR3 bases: TGTGCCAGCAGTTACCGACACGATAGCAATCAGCCCCAGCATTTT.

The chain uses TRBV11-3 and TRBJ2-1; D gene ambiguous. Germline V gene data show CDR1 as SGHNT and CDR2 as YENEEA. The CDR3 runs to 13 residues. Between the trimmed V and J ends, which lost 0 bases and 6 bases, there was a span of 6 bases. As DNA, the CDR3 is TGTGCCAGCAGCTTAGAGATGGGCAATGAGCAGTTCTTC. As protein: CASSLEMGNEQFF.

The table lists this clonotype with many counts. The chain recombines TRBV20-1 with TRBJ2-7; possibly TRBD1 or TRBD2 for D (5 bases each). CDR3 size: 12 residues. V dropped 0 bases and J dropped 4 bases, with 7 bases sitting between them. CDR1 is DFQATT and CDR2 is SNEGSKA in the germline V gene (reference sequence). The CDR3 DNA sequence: TGCAGTGCTAGAGAATGGGGGTACGAGCAGTACTTC. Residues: CSAREWGYEQYF.

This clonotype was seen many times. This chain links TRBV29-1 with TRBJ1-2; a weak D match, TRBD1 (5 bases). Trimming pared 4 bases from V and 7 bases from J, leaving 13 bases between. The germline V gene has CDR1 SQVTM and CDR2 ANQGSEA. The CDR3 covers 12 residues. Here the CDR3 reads CSVVDRDVGYTF. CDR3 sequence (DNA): TGCAGCGTTGTTGACAGAGACGTTGGCTACACCTTC. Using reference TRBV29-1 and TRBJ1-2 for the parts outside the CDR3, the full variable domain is SAVISQKPSRDICQRGTSLTIQCQVDSQVTMMFWYRQQPGQSLTLIATANQGSEATYESGFVIDKFPISRPNLTFSTLTVSNMSPEDSSIYLCSVVDRDVGYTFGSGTRLTVV.

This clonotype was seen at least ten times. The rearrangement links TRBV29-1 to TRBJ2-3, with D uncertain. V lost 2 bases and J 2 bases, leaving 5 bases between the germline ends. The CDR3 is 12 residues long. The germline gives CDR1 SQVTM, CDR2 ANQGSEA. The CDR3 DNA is TGCAGCGTTGAACAGTCCACAGATACGCAGTATTTT. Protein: CSVEQSTDTQYF.

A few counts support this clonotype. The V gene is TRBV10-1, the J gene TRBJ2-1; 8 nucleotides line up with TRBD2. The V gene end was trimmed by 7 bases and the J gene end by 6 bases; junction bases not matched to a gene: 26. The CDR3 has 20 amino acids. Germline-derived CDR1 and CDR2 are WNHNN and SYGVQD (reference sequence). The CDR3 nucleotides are TGCGCCAGCAATTTTGACCCGGACTTTGAGAGCGGGAGAGGTTGCAATGAGCAGTTCTTC. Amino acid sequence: CASNFDPDFESGRGCNEQFF.

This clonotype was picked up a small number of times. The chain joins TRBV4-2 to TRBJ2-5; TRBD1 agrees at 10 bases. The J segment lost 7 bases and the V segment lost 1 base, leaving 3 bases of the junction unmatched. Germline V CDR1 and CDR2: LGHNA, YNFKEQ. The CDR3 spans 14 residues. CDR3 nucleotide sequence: TGTGCCAGCAGCCAAGGACGGACAGGGGGGACCCAGTACTTC. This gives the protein CASSQGRTGGTQYF.

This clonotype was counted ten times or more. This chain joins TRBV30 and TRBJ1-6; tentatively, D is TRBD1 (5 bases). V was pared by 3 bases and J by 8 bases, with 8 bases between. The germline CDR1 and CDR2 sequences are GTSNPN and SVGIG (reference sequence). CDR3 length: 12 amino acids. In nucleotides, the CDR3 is TGTGCCTGGAGGAGGGGACATTCACCCCTCCACTTT. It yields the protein CAWRRGHSPLHF.

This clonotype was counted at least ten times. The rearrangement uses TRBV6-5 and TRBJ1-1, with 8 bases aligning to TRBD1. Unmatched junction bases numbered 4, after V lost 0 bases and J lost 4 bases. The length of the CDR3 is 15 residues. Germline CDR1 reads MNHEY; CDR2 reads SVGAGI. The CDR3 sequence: CASSYSRGLGTEAFF. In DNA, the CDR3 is TGTGCCAGCAGTTACTCCAGGGGGCTAGGCACTGAAGCTTTCTTT.

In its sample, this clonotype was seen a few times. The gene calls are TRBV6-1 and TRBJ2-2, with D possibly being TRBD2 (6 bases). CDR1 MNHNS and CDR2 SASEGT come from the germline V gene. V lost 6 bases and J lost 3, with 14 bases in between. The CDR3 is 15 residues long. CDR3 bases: TGTGCCAGCAGCCTCCGGGACTTACACACCGGGGAGCTGTTTTTT. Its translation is CASSLRDLHTGELFF.

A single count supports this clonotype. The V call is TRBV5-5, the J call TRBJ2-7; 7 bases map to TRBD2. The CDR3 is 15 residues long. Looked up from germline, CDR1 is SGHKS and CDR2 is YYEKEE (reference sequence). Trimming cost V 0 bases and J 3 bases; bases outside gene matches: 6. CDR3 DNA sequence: TGTGCCAGCAGCTTGGAACTAGCGTCATACTACGAGCAGTACTTC. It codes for CASSLELASYYEQYF.

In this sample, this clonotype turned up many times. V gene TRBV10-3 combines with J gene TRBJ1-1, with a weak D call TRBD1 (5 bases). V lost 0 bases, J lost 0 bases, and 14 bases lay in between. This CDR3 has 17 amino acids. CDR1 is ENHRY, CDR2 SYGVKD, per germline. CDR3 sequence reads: CAISESGWGGLNTEAFF. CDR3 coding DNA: TGTGCCATCAGTGAGTCCGGTTGGGGGGGATTGAACACTGAAGCTTTCTTT.

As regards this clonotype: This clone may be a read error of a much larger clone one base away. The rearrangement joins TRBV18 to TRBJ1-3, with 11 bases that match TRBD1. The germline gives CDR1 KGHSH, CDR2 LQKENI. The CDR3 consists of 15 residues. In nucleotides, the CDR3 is TGTGTCAGCTCACCGGGACAGGGGGCTGGAAACACCATATATTTT. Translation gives CVSSPGQGAGNTIYF.

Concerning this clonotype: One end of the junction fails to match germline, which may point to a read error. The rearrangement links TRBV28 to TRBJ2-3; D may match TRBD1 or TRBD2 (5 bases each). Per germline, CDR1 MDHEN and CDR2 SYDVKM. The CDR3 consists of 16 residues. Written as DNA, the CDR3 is TGTGCCAGCACGTCCTTTCGACGGACTGTCACAGGTACGCAGTATTTT. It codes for CASTSFRRTVTGTQYF.

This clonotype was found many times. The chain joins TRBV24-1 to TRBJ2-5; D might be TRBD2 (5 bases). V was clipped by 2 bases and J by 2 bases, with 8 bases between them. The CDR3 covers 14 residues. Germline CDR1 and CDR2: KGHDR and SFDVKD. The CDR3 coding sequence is TGTGCCACCAGTGATTCAACGGGACAAGAGACCCAGTACTTC. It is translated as CATSDSTGQETQYF.